The present TCR beta chain was sequenced within a study of spatial heterogeneity in lung cancer. Study in general: TCR transcript abundance in tumor regions was strongly correlated with the T cell module score obtained from matched bulk RNA-seq. Findings and limits, study-wide: Tumor mutation count correlated with how many alpha and beta TCRs expanded intratumorally.

V gave up 5 bases and J gave up 0 bases, with 14 bases separating them. CDR3 length: 16 residues. Germline CDR1 and CDR2: SGHTA and FQGNSA. This clonotype is judged medium-sized. Its antigen is still unknown. Time point here: sample taken at primary tumor resection. TCRdb passed the 5' RACE reads through MiXCR, listing each CDR3 protein once. This sample yields 2,000 to 3,000 distinct CDR3 sequences, of which around 7% are seen a single time; around 10% belongs to the top ten. The specimen was lung tumor tissue, collected at surgery. The V call is TRBV7-2, the J call TRBJ1-5; TRBD1 might be the D (5 bases). The clonotype was recovered from a female donor with early-stage non-small cell lung cancer. The CDR3 reads CASSPSTGDSNQPQHF. CDR3 nucleotides: TGTGCCAGCAGCCCTAGTACAGGAGATAGCAATCAGCCCCAGCATTTT. Supplemented by reference TRBV7-2 and TRBJ1-5, the full variable domain reads GAGVSQSPSNKVTEKGKDVELRCDPISGHTALYWYRQSLGQGLEFLIYFQGNSAPDKSGLPSDRFSAERTGGSVSTLTIQRTQQEDSAVYLCASSPSTGDSNQPQHFGDGTRLSIL.